Listed below are T cell receptor beta chains from one sample, sequenced in a study of T cells after yellow fever vaccination. A single record per CDR3 protein comes from TCRdb applying MiXCR to the 5' RACE reads. The profile shows 110,000 to 150,000 distinct CDR3 sequences, under 8% of them singletons. Sequenced material: CD4+ T cells sorted from PBMCs, taken 10 days after the yellow fever booster vaccination. The origin of the receptors is a man in his thirties or forties who received the YFV17D yellow fever vaccine. CDR3s leave out the opening cysteine and the closing phenylalanine or tryptophan.

TRBV20-1 | SARDSRQGNSYNEQF
TRBV7-9 | ASSVGTSTGNEQY
TRBV6-2/TRBV6-3 | ASSRQGESYNEQF
TRBV29-1 | SVVPLPNEQY
TRBV20-1 | SARVLAGSYEQY
TRBV5-1 | ASSSGREAYNEQF
TRBV27 | ASSYRGLSSYEQY
TRBV7-2 | ASSYGQNQETQY
TRBV7-2 | ASSPIGTSGSNEQF
TRBV14 | ASSRGNTDTQY
TRBV5-1 | ASSLDYGHYGYT
TRBV5-1 | ASSLTGQGLGPQH
TRBV20-1 | SADGGRVSYNEQF
TRBV3-1 | ASSQETVSEQY
TRBV18 | ASSPLGPERNEQF